This T cell receptor (beta chain) came from a study of cytomegalovirus exposure and HLA in healthy donors. Study-level points and caveats: The authors enumerated over 150 TCR beta chains as linked to cytomegalovirus. The classifier reportedly diagnosed cytomegalovirus status with high sensitivity and specificity. The tendency of first-cohort TCR clusters to co-occur in the 100 to 150 validation repertoires emerged from a later analysis.

Separate from the approximately 720-subject first cohort was the 120-subject validation cohort, to which the donors belonged. Notes on this clone: Its matching antigen is unknown.

CDR1 is GTSNPN and CDR2 is SVGIG in the germline V gene (reference sequence). J was trimmed by 5 bases and V by 1 base; bases with no gene match: 4. The CDR3 is made up of 14 amino acids. Clones were sequenced by immunoSEQ multiplex PCR, and TCRdb holds only the in-frame ones, with some missing. The data show about 66,000 clones, 95% to 98% seen once. Sequencing was performed on PBMCs. This receptor was obtained from a woman aged 18-35 years in good health and CMV-seropositive. The V and J genes are TRBV30 and TRBJ1-2; 10 nucleotides line up with TRBD1. The CDR3 sequence is CAWSGDRGGYGYTF. The CDR3 DNA reads TGTGCCTGGAGTGGGGACAGGGGCGGGTATGGCTACACCTTC.